This entry lists 2 T cell receptor beta chains sequenced from one sample in a study of cytomegalovirus exposure and HLA in healthy donors. The PCR was carried out with 60 Vbeta primers and 13 Jbeta primers. Here immunoSEQ multiplex PCR was the method, and the copy in TCRdb shows in-frame clones only, minus some. The table includes approximately 180,000 clones, more than 65% detected once. The sequenced sample consisted of PBMCs. Receptors originate from a woman aged 30 to 39 in good health and CMV-seronegative.

This clone was counted only a few times. The CDR3 is CASSPRVRGTPYEQYF. As DNA, the CDR3 is TGTGCCAGCAGCCCTAGAGTGAGGGGGACCCCCTACGAGCAGTACTTC. The chain recombines TRBV5-6 with TRBJ2-7; tentatively, D is TRBD1 (6 bases). The germline gives CDR1 SGHDT, CDR2 YYEEEE. The V gene lost 4 bases and the J gene lost 2 bases, with 19 bases spanning the gap. This CDR3 has 16 amino acids.

This chain joins TRBV4-1 and TRBJ2-1, with 7 nucleotides matching TRBD1. V lost 0 bases, J lost 8 bases, and 7 bases stayed unmatched. The V gene's germline CDR1 is MGHRA and CDR2 YSYEKL. The length of the CDR3 is 15 residues. The CDR3 nucleotides are TGCGCCAGCAGCCAAGATTCTAGAGGGGGCGATGAGCAGTTCTTC. It yields the protein CASSQDSRGGDEQFF.